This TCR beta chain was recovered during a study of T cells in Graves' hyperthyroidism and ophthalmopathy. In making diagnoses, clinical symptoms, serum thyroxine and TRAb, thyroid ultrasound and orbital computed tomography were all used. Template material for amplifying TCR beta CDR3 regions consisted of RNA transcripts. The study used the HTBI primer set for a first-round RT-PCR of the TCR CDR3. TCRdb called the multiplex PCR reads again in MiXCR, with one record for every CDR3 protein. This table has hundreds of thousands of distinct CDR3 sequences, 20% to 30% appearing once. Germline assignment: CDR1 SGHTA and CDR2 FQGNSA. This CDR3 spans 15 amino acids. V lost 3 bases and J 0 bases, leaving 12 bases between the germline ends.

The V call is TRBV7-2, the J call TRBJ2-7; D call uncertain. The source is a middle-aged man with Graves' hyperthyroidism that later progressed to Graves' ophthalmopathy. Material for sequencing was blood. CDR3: CASSFFHLVSYEQYF. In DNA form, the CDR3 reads TGTGCCAGCAGCTTTTTCCACCTTGTCTCCTACGAGCAGTACTTC.